Presented here are 28 T cell receptor beta chains from one specimen sequenced in a study of graft-versus-host responses after intestinal transplantation. The antigens for these receptors are not known. The table came from immunoSEQ multiplex PCR; TCRdb's copy has only in-frame clones and leaves some out. Of about 96,000 clones listed, approximately 90% are singletons. This material consisted of unstimulated CD4+ T cells sorted from spleen or lymph node cells, taken before intestinal transplant. These receptors all stem from a human donor who received an intestinal transplant.

This clone came up once. The chain combines TRBV19 with TRBJ2-3; D remains ambiguous. The CDR3 length is 14 residues. V lost 8 bases and J lost 0, with 12 bases in between. The germline CDR1 and CDR2 sequences are LNHDA and SQIVND (reference sequence). CDR3 amino acids: CASSPRVSTDTQYF. The DNA of the CDR3 is TGTGCCAGTTCCCCCCGGGTTAGCACAGATACGCAGTATTTT.

The chain is built from TRBV7-6 and TRBJ1-2, with no clear D. The CDR3 contains 16 residues. Trimming left V 1 base short and J 10 bases short, with 22 bases between. Per the germline V gene, CDR1 is SGHVS and CDR2 is FNYEAQ. Here the CDR3 DNA reads TGTGCCAGCAGCTTAGACCCCAATCGGGGAGCTAGCAACTACACCTTC. It specifies CASSLDPNRGASNYTF. The whole variable domain, remainder taken from reference TRBV7-6 and TRBJ1-2, is GAGVSQSPRYKVTKRGQDVALRCDPISGHVSLYWYRQALGQGPEFLTYFNYEAQQDKSGLPNDRFSAERPEGSISTLTIQRTEQRDSAMYRCASSLDPNRGASNYTFGSGTRLTVV.

The chain has TRBV13 and TRBJ2-7; no firm D call. Deletions cut 6 bases from V and 0 bases from J, with 12 bases between. CDR3 length: 14 residues. Germline V gene data show CDR1 as PRHDT and CDR2 as FYEKMQ (reference sequence). The CDR3 DNA sequence: TGTGCCAGCAGTTCTAATTTAGTCTCCTACGAGCAGTACTTC. Its protein is CASSSNLVSYEQYF.

The gene calls are TRBV30 and TRBJ2-7, with 8 nucleotides matching TRBD1. The V segment lost 1 base and the J segment 3 bases; nucleotides outside the gene matches: 11. Germline V gene sequence: CDR1 GTSNPN, CDR2 SVGIG (reference sequence). This CDR3 has 16 residues. In nucleotides, the CDR3 is TGTGCCTGGAGTGGAGTTTGGACAGGGCTTTACTACGAGCAGTACTTC. It is translated as CAWSGVWTGLYYEQYF.

The chain carries TRBV6-5 and TRBJ2-7; TRBD1 matches 9 bases. The CDR3 consists of 14 residues. From germline, CDR1 is MNHEY and CDR2 SVGAGI. J lost 6 bases, V lost 6 bases, and 9 bases had no gene match. The CDR3 bases are TGTGCCAGCAGAGGACAGGGGATCCGCGGCGAGCAGTACTTC. Protein: CASRGQGIRGEQYF.

This clone showed up just once. The CDR3 DNA sequence: TGTGCCAGCAGCAATCGTCGCAGGGGTGGCTCCTATAATTCACCCCTCCACTTT. Its protein is CASSNRRRGGSYNSPLHF. This chain joins TRBV7-6 and TRBJ1-6; perhaps TRBD1 as D (6 bases). V lost 5 bases and J 0 bases, leaving 17 bases between the germline ends. The CDR3 consists of 18 residues. Germline V gene lookup returns CDR1 SGHVS and CDR2 FNYEAQ.

The rearrangement joins TRBV7-2 to TRBJ1-2; 9 nucleotides match TRBD1. The CDR3 extends over 14 amino acids. V shed 0 bases, J shed 5 bases, and the junction held 1 base outside the gene matches. The germline V gene has CDR1 SGHTA and CDR2 FQGNSA. The CDR3 region is CASSLAGTGYGYTF. The CDR3 DNA reads TGTGCCAGCAGCTTAGCGGGGACAGGGTATGGCTACACCTTC.

This clone was detected only a few times. DNA for the CDR3: TGTGCCAGCAGCCCTCCGGGACACGGCCCCATGAACACTGAAGCTTTCTTT. Amino acids: CASSPPGHGPMNTEAFF. The gene calls are TRBV5-4 and TRBJ1-1, with D possibly being TRBD1 (6 bases). Germline CDR1 reads SGHNT; CDR2 reads YYREEE (reference sequence). V was shortened by 4 bases and J by 0 bases, with 19 bases between the two germline ends. This CDR3 has 17 amino acids.

The chain links TRBV5-6 to TRBJ1-1, with 9 bases fitting TRBD1. This CDR3 has 14 amino acids. Per germline, CDR1 SGHDT and CDR2 YYEEEE. V gave up 1 base and J gave up 4 bases; unmatched junction bases: 2. The CDR3 spells CASSLNRGLTEAFF. CDR3 DNA sequence: TGTGCCAGCAGCTTGAACAGGGGGCTCACTGAAGCTTTCTTT.

V is TRBV6-1 and J is TRBJ2-3; the D gene is possibly TRBD1 (6 bases). The CDR3 loop spans 14 amino acids. Per the germline V gene, CDR1 is MNHNS and CDR2 is SASEGT. Trimming cost V 9 bases and J 2 bases, with 15 bases left between them. The DNA of the CDR3 is TGTGCCAGTGCACAGGGTGGGCTCACAGATACGCAGTATTTT. Translation: CASAQGGLTDTQYF.

The chain joins TRBV9 to TRBJ2-1; a weak D match, TRBD1 (5 bases). Trimming stripped 3 bases from V and 3 bases from J, with 10 bases between. CDR1 is SGDLS, CDR2 YYNGEE, per germline. This CDR3 comprises 14 residues. The DNA of the CDR3 is TGTGCCAGCAGCGGGAAGACAGACTACAATGAGCAGTTCTTC. It encodes CASSGKTDYNEQFF.

J is TRBJ1-2 and V is TRBV19; no reliable D call. Germline V gene data show CDR1 as LNHDA and CDR2 as SQIVND (reference sequence). The CDR3 loop spans 10 amino acids. Trimming removed 7 bases at V and 8 bases at J, with 8 bases between. The CDR3: CASNANGYTF. CDR3 nucleotides: TGTGCCAGTAACGCGAACGGCTACACCTTC.

J is TRBJ2-1 and V is TRBV1; the table's D gene call, TRBD2, was not cross checked with the DNA. TRBV1 is a recognized pseudogene. The CDR3 consists of 16 residues. CDR3 region: CTSSQEREGCRIEQFF. DNA for the CDR3: TGCACCAGCAGCCAGGAGCGGGAGGGGTGTCGTATTGAGCAGTTCTTC.

Here the CDR3 DNA reads TGTGCCTGGAGCGCCCCGACGGGGAATAGCAATCAGCCCCAGCATTTT. Amino acids: CAWSAPTGNSNQPQHF. The chain uses TRBV30 and TRBJ1-5; no clear D. V lost 3 bases to trimming and J lost 0 bases, with 15 bases between them. This CDR3 spans 16 amino acids. The germline V gene encodes CDR1 GTSNPN and CDR2 SVGIG (reference sequence). Full variable domain (missing parts from reference TRBV30 and TRBJ1-5): SQTIHQWPATLVQPVGSPLSLECTVEGTSNPNLYWYRQAAGRGLQLLFYSVGIGQISSEVPQNLSASRPQDRQFILSSKKLLLSDSGFYLCAWSAPTGNSNQPQHFGDGTRLSIL.

The CDR3 sequence is CASGLAGTYEQYF. The CDR3 nucleotides read TGTGCCAGCGGGCTAGCGGGAACCTACGAGCAGTACTTC. The V and J genes are TRBV7-9 and TRBJ2-7; 9 positions match TRBD2. Trimming removed 8 bases from V and 2 bases from J; junction bases left unmatched: 4. The CDR3 extends over 13 amino acids. Germline V lookup: CDR1 SEHNR, CDR2 FQNEAQ (reference sequence).

The rearrangement links TRBV29-1 to TRBJ2-1; 7 positions agree with TRBD2. The CDR3 runs to 15 residues. Germline loops: CDR1 SQVTM, CDR2 ANQGSEA. J lost 9 bases, V lost 6 bases, and 17 bases had no gene match. The CDR3 spells CSVEGRLADPGEQFF. The CDR3 region has the DNA TGCAGCGTGGAGGGGCGGCTAGCGGATCCCGGTGAGCAGTTCTTC.

This rearrangement joins TRBV5-1 to TRBJ1-6; D not resolved. The CDR3 extends over 15 amino acids. The germline gives CDR1 SGHRS, CDR2 YFSETQ. V lost 0 bases and J lost 6, with 10 bases in between. The chain's CDR3 is CASSLVSGFNSPLHF. CDR3 bases: TGCGCCAGCAGCTTGGTCTCGGGGTTTAATTCACCCCTCCACTTT.

The gene calls are TRBV7-2 and TRBJ1-6, with 7 bases that match TRBD1. Unmatched junction bases numbered 6, after V lost 6 bases and J lost 4 bases. The CDR3 runs to 15 residues. Germline V gene lookup returns CDR1 SGHTA and CDR2 FQGNSA. CDR3 bases: TGTGCCAGCAGAGGGACAGCCACTTATAATTCACCCCTCCACTTT. Translation: CASRGTATYNSPLHF. The complete variable domain, with remaining parts taken from reference TRBV7-2 and TRBJ1-6, reads GAGVSQSPSNKVTEKGKDVELRCDPISGHTALYWYRQSLGQGLEFLIYFQGNSAPDKSGLPSDRFSAERTGGSVSTLTIQRTQQEDSAVYLCASRGTATYNSPLHFGNGTRLTVT.

The CDR3 DNA is TGTGCCAGCAGTTTCGACATACTCTCCTACGAGCAGTACTTC. Translated: CASSFDILSYEQYF. The chain couples TRBV28 to TRBJ2-7; D remains ambiguous. The V gene lost 3 bases and the J gene lost 0 bases, with 9 bases spanning the gap. Germline CDR1 is MDHEN and CDR2 is SYDVKM. The CDR3 has 14 amino acids.

V gene TRBV10-3 combines with J gene TRBJ2-1, with 15 positions matching TRBD2. This CDR3 spans 14 amino acids. Per germline, CDR1 ENHRY and CDR2 SYGVKD. Trimming cost V 6 bases and J 7 bases; bases outside gene matches: 1. DNA for the CDR3: TGTGCCATCAGAGGGACTAGCGGGGGGAATGAGCAGTTCTTC. Amino acids: CAIRGTSGGNEQFF.

This chain links TRBV6-5 with TRBJ1-4; D perhaps matches TRBD1 (5 bases). Per germline, CDR1 MNHEY and CDR2 SVGAGI. The V end lost 9 bases, the J end lost 4 bases, and 12 bases lay between the germline ends. The CDR3 has 13 amino acids. The CDR3 DNA is TGTGCCAGTTTTAGGGGCTATAATGAAAAACTGTTTTTT. Its translation is CASFRGYNEKLFF.

V gene TRBV6-6 combines with J gene TRBJ1-4; perhaps TRBD1 as D (6 bases). V lost 6 bases to trimming and J lost 5 bases, with 13 bases between them. The CDR3 sequence is 14 residues long. Germline values: CDR1 MNHNY, CDR2 SVGAGI (reference sequence). This CDR3 is CASSWGTPNEKLFF. CDR3 coding DNA: TGTGCCAGCAGCTGGGGGACACCGAATGAAAAACTGTTTTTT.

This clone was counted a few times. This chain joins TRBV10-3 and TRBJ1-5, with a weak D call TRBD1 (6 bases). Germline CDR1 is ENHRY and CDR2 is SYGVKD. The CDR3 is 13 residues long. Between the trimmed V and J ends, which lost 10 bases and 4 bases, there was a span of 14 bases. DNA of the CDR3: TGTGCCACGACAGGTACGGAAAATCAGCCCCAGCATTTT. Translation gives CATTGTENQPQHF.

This chain joins TRBV27 and TRBJ2-6; 7 positions match TRBD2. Germline V gene sequence: CDR1 MNHEY, CDR2 SMNVEV (reference sequence). The CDR3 is 18 residues long. Trimming removed 6 bases from V and 0 bases from J; junction bases left unmatched: 11. CDR3 protein: CASSQPPGRTSGANVLTF. As DNA, the CDR3 is TGTGCCAGCAGCCAACCCCCCGGGAGGACCTCTGGGGCCAACGTCCTGACTTTC.

Here the CDR3 reads CASSPPAISGNTIYF. DNA of the CDR3: TGTGCCAGCTCACCACCGGCCATCTCTGGAAACACCATATATTTT. The V call is TRBV18, the J call TRBJ1-3; D not resolved. CDR1 and CDR2 (germline): KGHSH, LQKENI. This CDR3 contains 15 residues. Deletions cut 0 bases from V and 0 bases from J, with 6 bases between.

This clone was seen once. The chain uses TRBV5-8 and TRBJ2-1; 8 bases agree with TRBD2. With 2 bases clipped from V and 1 base from J, the junction kept 5 bases outside the gene matches. Germline lookup yields CDR1 SGHTS and CDR2 YDEGEE. CDR3 length: 16 residues. For the CDR3, the DNA is TGTGCCAGCAGCTTATGGCGGGGGGTTTCCTACAATGAGCAGTTCTTC. Translated: CASSLWRGVSYNEQFF. Combining the CDR3 with reference TRBV5-8 and TRBJ2-1 gives the whole variable domain EAGVTQSPTHLIKTRGQQATLRCSPISGHTSVYWYQQALGLGLQFLLWYDEGEERNRGNFPPRFSGRQFPNYSSELNVNALELEDSALYLCASSLWRGVSYNEQFFGPGTRLTVL.

This clone showed up just once. V usage is TRBV28 and J usage is TRBJ1-5; TRBD1 agrees at 8 bases. The germline CDR1 and CDR2 sequences are MDHEN and SYDVKM. The CDR3 is made up of 16 amino acids. The junction had 11 bases not matched to a gene; V was cut back by 6 bases and J by 4 bases. The CDR3 bases are TGTGCCAGCAGCCCTCCTACATACAGGGGGAATCAGCCCCAGCATTTT. Encoded protein: CASSPPTYRGNQPQHF.

This clone was detected only once. The chain joins TRBV27 to TRBJ2-3, with 12 bases fitting TRBD2. J lost 9 bases, V lost 7 bases, and 14 bases had no gene match. CDR1 and CDR2 (germline): MNHEY, SMNVEV (reference sequence). This CDR3 is 16 amino acids long. The CDR3 DNA follows: TGTGCCAGCACCGAGAGAGGGACTAGCGGGCCCAACACGCAGTATTTT. Its translation: CASTERGTSGPNTQYF.